These T cell receptor beta chains were read from a single sample in a study of cytomegalovirus exposure and HLA in healthy donors. Some clones are missing from TCRdb's copy, which holds only in-frame ones; the method was immunoSEQ multiplex PCR. This sample has 150,000 to 200,000 clones, with approximately 82% found just once. Input material: PBMCs. The receptors were sampled from a woman under 30 in good health and CMV-seropositive. Both conserved end residues are part of each CDR3. The D gene is left open where the match is weak. Rows give clone size only sometimes, using once, few, many, or a class for an expanded clone.

v_call	j_call	d_call	clone_size	cdr3_nt	cdr3_aa
TRBV28	TRBJ2-7	.	.	TGTGCCAGCAGATCAGACAGCTCCTACGAGCAGTACTTC	CASRSDSSYEQYF
TRBV6-4	TRBJ2-1	.	few	TGTGCCAGCAGTGACTCATCTCAGGGATCCTACAATGAGCAGTTCTTC	CASSDSSQGSYNEQFF
TRBV6-1	TRBJ2-1	.	.	TGTGCCAGCAGTGAACTGGGCCAGCCGCGGGGCAATGAGCAGTTCTTC	CASSELGQPRGNEQFF
TRBV9	TRBJ2-7	.	.	TGTGCCAGCAGCGCTGGGGGCTGGAACGAGCAGTACTTC	CASSAGGWNEQYF
TRBV30	TRBJ2-5	.	.	TGTGCCTGGAGCGGGGTTAGTGAGACCCAGTACTTC	CAWSGVSETQYF
TRBV7-9	TRBJ2-2	.	few	TGTGCCAGCAGCTCCCGAGGGGGGGATCACACCGGGGAGCTGTTTTTT	CASSSRGGDHTGELFF
TRBV5-1	TRBJ2-3	TRBD2	.	TGCGCCAGCAGCTTGGGTACTAGCGGGTACACAGATACGCAGTATTTT	CASSLGTSGYTDTQYF
TRBV6-1	TRBJ1-2	.	.	TGTGCCAGCAGTGAACGGGATTTCTATGGCTACACCTTC	CASSERDFYGYTF
TRBV4-3	TRBJ2-5	.	.	TGCGCCAGCAGCCGCACCTCCGGGGTTGTGGAGACCCAGTACTTC	CASSRTSGVVETQYF
TRBV11-2	TRBJ2-6	.	.	TGTGCCAGCAGCTTAGAGCGGTTCTCTGGGGCCAACGGCCTGACTTTC	CASSLERFSGANGLTF
TRBV10-2	TRBJ1-3	.	.	TGCGCCAGCAGGTCGGGGGGCCAATCCGGAAACACCATATATTTT	CASRSGGQSGNTIYF
TRBV5-1	TRBJ2-2	.	.	TGCGCCAGCAGCCGCGGGGACAGAGACACCGGGGAGCTGTTTTTT	CASSRGDRDTGELFF
TRBV2	TRBJ2-4	.	.	TGTGCCAGCATATCAGCGAAAAACGTTCAGTACTTC	CASISAKNVQYF
TRBV28	TRBJ2-3	TRBD2	.	TGTGCCAGCAGTCCTATAGGGACTAGCGGGGATGCCACAGATACGCAGTATTTT	CASSPIGTSGDATDTQYF
TRBV13	TRBJ2-5	TRBD2	.	TGTGCCAGCAGCTTAGGCCAACGGGAGGGTGAGACCCAGTACTTC	CASSLGQREGETQYF
TRBV4-1	TRBJ2-5	TRBD1	.	TGCGCCAGCAGCCCCTCGGACAGGGGGCTGCGTGAGACCCAGTACTTC	CASSPSDRGLRETQYF
TRBV27	TRBJ2-6	.	.	TGTGCCAGCCCCCACTCTGGGGCCAACGTCCTGACTTTC	CASPHSGANVLTF
TRBV9	TRBJ2-3	TRBD1	.	TGTGCCAGCAGCGTCCTGACAGGGAGCGAAGGTACGCAGTATTTT	CASSVLTGSEGTQYF
TRBV5-1	TRBJ1-1	TRBD1	.	TGCGCCAGCAGCAAAACCACAGGGGTCACTGAAGCTTTCTTT	CASSKTTGVTEAFF
TRBV9	TRBJ2-1	.	once	TGTGCCAGCAGCGTAGGAGGGTCCACCACCTACAATGAGCAGTTCTTC	CASSVGGSTTYNEQFF
TRBV5-5	TRBJ2-6	.	.	TGTGCCAGCAGCTTGGGGTACAGGCAGGCTGGGGCCAACGTCCTGACTTTC	CASSLGYRQAGANVLTF
TRBV6-5	TRBJ1-2	.	.	TGTGCCAGCAGGACCGCCGGGACAACTTCCTATGGCTACACCTTC	CASRTAGTTSYGYTF
TRBV6-1	TRBJ1-5	.	.	TGTGCCAGCAACTCTCTCGACAATCAGCCCCAGCATTTT	CASNSLDNQPQHF
TRBV5-1	TRBJ2-1	.	.	TGCGCCAGCAGCCCAACTAGTAACAATGAGCAGTTCTTC	CASSPTSNNEQFF
TRBV5-1	TRBJ2-2	TRBD2	.	TGCGCCAGCAGATCTCTAGCGGGGGGCTTATTTACCGGGGAGCTGTTTTTT	CASRSLAGGLFTGELFF
TRBV2	TRBJ2-5	TRBD1	.	TGTGCCAGCAGTTCGGACAGGGCTATGAAGACCCAGTACTTC	CASSSDRAMKTQYF
TRBV5-6	TRBJ2-3	TRBD2	.	TGTGCCAGCAGCTCCCAGACTAGCCGGGGTGCAGATACGCAGTATTTT	CASSSQTSRGADTQYF
TRBV5-1	TRBJ1-2	.	.	TGCGCCAGCAGCTTGGCCCCCGAGAGTGTCTATGGCTACACCTTC	CASSLAPESVYGYTF
TRBV5-4	TRBJ2-7	.	many	TGTGCCAGCAGCTTGGGGGGGGACCGCTACGAGCAGTACTTC	CASSLGGDRYEQYF
TRBV4-2	TRBJ2-2	TRBD2	once	TGTGCCAGCAGCCTCGGGGGGGAGGCCGGGGAGCTGTTTTTT	CASSLGGEAGELFF
TRBV5-1	TRBJ2-1	TRBD2	once	TGCGCCAGCAGGGGGACTAGCGGGGGGGCCGGGGTTAGAAATGAGCAGTTCTTC	CASRGTSGGAGVRNEQFF
TRBV6-6	TRBJ1-2	TRBD1	.	TGTGCCAGCATTCTCACCCAGGGGGCGTCTGGCTACACCTTC	CASILTQGASGYTF
TRBV28	TRBJ2-6	.	medium-sized	TGTGCCAGCAGCCCCTCGAGGGATGGGGCCAACGTCCTGACTTTC	CASSPSRDGANVLTF
TRBV11-1	TRBJ2-2	.	.	TGTGCCAGCAGCCCACGGGGATACACCGGGGAGCTGTTTTTT	CASSPRGYTGELFF
TRBV11-3	TRBJ2-1	.	.	TGTGCCAGCAGCTTAATGCGGTGGAATGAGCAGTTCTTC	CASSLMRWNEQFF